This is a list of T cell receptor beta chains from one sample in a study of circulating CD8 cells and anti-PD-1 response in melanoma. TCRdb reanalysed the reads using MiXCR and keeps one entry per CDR3 protein. The table includes some 730 distinct CDR3 sequences, roughly 6.4% detected once. The source material was CD8+ T cells from PBMCs, sampled at baseline or after one month of anti-PD-1 therapy (not recorded which). The receptors originated from a human donor with melanoma. CDR3s include the opening cysteine and the closing phenylalanine or tryptophan. A D gene is named only where the DNA matches it firmly. Size tells how often a clone was seen (once, few, many) or the class of an expanded clone, and some rows leave it out.

>TRBD2|large|TRBV27|TRBJ2-1
CASNDLAAGNEQFF
TGTGCCAGCAACGATTTGGCAGCGGGAAATGAGCAGTTCTTC
>-|-|TRBV29-1|TRBJ2-7
CGVEDSYEQYF
TGCGGCGTTGAAGACAGCTACGAGCAGTACTTC